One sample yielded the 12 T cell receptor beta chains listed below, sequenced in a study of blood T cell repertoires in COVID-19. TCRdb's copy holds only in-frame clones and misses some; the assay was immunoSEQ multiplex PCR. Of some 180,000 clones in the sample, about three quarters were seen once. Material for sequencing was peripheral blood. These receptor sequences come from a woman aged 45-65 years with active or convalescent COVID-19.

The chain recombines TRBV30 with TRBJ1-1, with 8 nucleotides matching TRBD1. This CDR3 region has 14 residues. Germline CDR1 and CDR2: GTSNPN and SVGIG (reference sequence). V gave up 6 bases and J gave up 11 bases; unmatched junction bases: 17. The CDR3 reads CACLLSGGVYGAFF. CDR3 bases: TGTGCCTGTTTATTGTCAGGGGGCGTTTATGGGGCTTTCTTT.

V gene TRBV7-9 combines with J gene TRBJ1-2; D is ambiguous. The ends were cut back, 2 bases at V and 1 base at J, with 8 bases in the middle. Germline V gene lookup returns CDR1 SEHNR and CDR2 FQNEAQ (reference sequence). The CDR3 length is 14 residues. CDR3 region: CASSLQENNYGYTF. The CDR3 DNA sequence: TGTGCCAGCAGCTTACAAGAGAATAACTATGGCTACACCTTC.

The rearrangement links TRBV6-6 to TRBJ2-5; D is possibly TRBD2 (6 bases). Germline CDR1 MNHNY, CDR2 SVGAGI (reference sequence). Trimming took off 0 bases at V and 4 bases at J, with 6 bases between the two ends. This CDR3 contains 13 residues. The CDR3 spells CASSYSGGETQYF. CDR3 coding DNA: TGTGCCAGCAGTTACTCGGGGGGAGAGACCCAGTACTTC.

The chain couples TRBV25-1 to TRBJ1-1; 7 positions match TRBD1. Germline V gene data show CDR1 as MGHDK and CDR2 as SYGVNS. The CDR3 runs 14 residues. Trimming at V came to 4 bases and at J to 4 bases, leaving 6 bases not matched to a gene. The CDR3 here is CASSGGGRSTEAFF. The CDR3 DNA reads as TGTGCCAGCAGTGGAGGGGGCAGGAGCACTGAAGCTTTCTTT.

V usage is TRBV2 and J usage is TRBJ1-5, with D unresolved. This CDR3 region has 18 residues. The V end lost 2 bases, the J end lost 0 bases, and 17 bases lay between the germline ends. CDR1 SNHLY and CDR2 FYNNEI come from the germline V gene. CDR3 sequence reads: CASSETPPGRISNQPQHF. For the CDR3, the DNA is TGTGCCAGCAGTGAAACCCCCCCCGGCAGGATTAGCAATCAGCCCCAGCATTTT. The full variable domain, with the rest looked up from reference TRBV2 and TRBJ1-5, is EPEVTQTPSHQVTQMGQEVILRCVPISNHLYFYWYRQILGQKVEFLVSFYNNEISEKSEIFDDQFSVERPDGSNFTLKIRSTKLEDSAMYFCASSETPPGRISNQPQHFGDGTRLSIL.

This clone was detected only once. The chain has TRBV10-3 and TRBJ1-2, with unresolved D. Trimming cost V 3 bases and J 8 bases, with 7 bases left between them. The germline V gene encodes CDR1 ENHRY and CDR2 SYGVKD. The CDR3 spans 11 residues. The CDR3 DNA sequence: TGTGCCATCAGTGATGGAGAGGGCTACACCTTC. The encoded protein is CAISDGEGYTF.

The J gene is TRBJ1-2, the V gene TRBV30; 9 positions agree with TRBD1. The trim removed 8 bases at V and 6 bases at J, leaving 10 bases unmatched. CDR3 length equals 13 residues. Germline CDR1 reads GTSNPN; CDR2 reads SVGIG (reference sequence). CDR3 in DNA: TGTGCCCGTACTAACAGGGGGCTAAATGGCTACACCTTC. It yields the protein CARTNRGLNGYTF.

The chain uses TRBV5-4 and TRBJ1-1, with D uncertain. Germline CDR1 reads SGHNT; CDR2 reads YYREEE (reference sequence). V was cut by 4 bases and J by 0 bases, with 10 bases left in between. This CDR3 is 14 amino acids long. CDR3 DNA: TGTGCCAGCAGCGTGGACTTAATGAACACTGAAGCTTTCTTT. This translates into CASSVDLMNTEAFF.

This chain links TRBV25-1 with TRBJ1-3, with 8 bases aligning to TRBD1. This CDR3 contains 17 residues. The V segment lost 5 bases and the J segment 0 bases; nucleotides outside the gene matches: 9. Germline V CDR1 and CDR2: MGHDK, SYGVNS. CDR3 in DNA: TGTGCCAGCAGTCCATCGGACAGGGCAAGCTCTGGAAACACCATATATTTT. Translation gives CASSPSDRASSGNTIYF.

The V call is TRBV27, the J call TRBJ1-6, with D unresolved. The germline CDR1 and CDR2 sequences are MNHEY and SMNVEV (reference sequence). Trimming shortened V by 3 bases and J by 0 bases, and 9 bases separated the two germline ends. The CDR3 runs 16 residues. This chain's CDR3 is CASSLRDYSYNSPLHF. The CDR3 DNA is TGTGCCAGCAGTTTGAGAGATTACTCCTATAATTCACCCCTCCACTTT.

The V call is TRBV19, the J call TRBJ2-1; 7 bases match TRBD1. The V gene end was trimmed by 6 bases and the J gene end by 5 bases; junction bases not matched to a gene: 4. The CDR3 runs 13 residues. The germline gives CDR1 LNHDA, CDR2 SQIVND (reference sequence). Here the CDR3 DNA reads TGTGCCAGTAGAGAGACAGGGAACAATGAGCAGTTCTTC. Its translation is CASRETGNNEQFF.

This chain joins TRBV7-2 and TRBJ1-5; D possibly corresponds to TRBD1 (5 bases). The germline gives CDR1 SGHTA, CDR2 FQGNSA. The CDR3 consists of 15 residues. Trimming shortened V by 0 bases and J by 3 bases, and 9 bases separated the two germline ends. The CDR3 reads CASSLAGVNNQPQHF. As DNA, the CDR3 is TGTGCCAGCAGCTTAGCAGGGGTCAACAATCAGCCCCAGCATTTT.